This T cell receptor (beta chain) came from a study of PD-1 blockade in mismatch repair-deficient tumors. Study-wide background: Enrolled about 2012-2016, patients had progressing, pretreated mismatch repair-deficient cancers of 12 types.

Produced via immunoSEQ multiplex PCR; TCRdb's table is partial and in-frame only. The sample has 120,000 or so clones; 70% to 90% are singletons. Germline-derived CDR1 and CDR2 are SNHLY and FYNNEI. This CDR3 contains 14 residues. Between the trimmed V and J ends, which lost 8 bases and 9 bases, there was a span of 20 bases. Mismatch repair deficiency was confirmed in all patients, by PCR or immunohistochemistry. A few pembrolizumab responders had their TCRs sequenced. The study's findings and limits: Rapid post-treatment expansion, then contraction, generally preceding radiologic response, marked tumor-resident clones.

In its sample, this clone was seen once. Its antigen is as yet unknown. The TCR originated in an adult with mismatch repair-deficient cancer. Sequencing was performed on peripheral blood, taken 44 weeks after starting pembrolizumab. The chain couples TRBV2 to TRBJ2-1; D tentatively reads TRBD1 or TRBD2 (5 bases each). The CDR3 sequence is CASPRRGVNTEQFF. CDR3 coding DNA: TGTGCCAGCCCTAGAAGAGGGGTAAATACTGAGCAGTTCTTC.